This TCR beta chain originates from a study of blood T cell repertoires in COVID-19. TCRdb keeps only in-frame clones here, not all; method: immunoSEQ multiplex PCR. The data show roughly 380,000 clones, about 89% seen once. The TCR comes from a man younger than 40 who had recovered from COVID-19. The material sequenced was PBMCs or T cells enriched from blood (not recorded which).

In nucleotides, the CDR3 is TGTGCCAGCAGCCAAAACAGGGTCGGAAATTCACCCCTCCACTTT. Translating gives CASSQNRVGNSPLHF. The chain combines TRBV16 with TRBJ1-6; a possible D gene is TRBD1 (6 bases). The ends were cut back, 2 bases at V and 7 bases at J, with 12 bases in the middle. Germline values: CDR1 KGHSY, CDR2 FQNENV. This CDR3 is built from 15 residues.